This entry lists 14 T cell receptor beta chains sequenced from one sample in a study of Tregs in tolerant kidney transplant recipients. Measured with immunoSEQ multiplex PCR; TCRdb has only the in-frame clones, and not every one. The data hold 85,000 to 90,000 clones, with about 92% observed a single time. The source material was CD8+ T cells from blood. The receptors originated from a human donor in good health.

The genes are TRBV5-1 and TRBJ1-5; D might be TRBD1 (6 bases). CDR3 length equals 14 residues. The germline V gene encodes CDR1 SGHRS and CDR2 YFSETQ. V shed 7 bases and J shed 3 bases, with 14 bases lying between them. CDR3 in DNA: TGCGCCAGCCGGGACAAGGGGGACAATCAGCCCCAGCATTTT. Amino acid sequence: CASRDKGDNQPQHF.

V gene TRBV4-1 combines with J gene TRBJ1-2; D remains ambiguous. Trimming pared 0 bases from V and 6 bases from J, leaving 26 bases between. CDR3 length: 19 amino acids. Germline assignment: CDR1 MGHRA and CDR2 YSYEKL. The CDR3 loop reads CASSQDTHVRTFVEDGYTF. The DNA for the CDR3 is TGCGCCAGCAGCCAAGATACCCATGTTAGGACTTTTGTAGAGGATGGCTACACCTTC.

The chain carries TRBV29-1 and TRBJ2-7; D is tentatively TRBD1 or TRBD2 (5 bases each). Trimming took 5 bases from V and 0 from J, leaving 8 bases between them. Looked up from germline, CDR1 is SQVTM and CDR2 is ANQGSEA. This CDR3 spans 12 amino acids. The DNA of the CDR3 is TGCAGCGTTTCAGGGAGCTCCTACGAGCAGTACTTC. Its translation: CSVSGSSYEQYF.

J is TRBJ2-3 and V is TRBV7-8, with D perhaps TRBD1 (6 bases). Germline CDR1 SGHVS, CDR2 FQNEAQ. The CDR3 consists of 16 residues. V lost 7 bases and J 4 bases, leaving 21 bases between the germline ends. CDR3 DNA: TGTGCCAGCACCGTTCAGGGGCTTTTAAACGCAGATACGCAGTATTTT. The encoded protein is CASTVQGLLNADTQYF.

The genes are TRBV5-3 and TRBJ1-5; TRBD1 is a possible D gene (6 bases). TRBV5-3 is designated an ORF whose function remains uncertain. The V end lost 6 bases, the J end lost 5 bases, and 18 bases lay between the germline ends. This CDR3 region has 15 residues. This CDR3 reads CARTQEGGRDQPQHF. CDR3 nucleotides: TGTGCCAGAACCCAGGAGGGGGGGAGGGATCAGCCCCAGCATTTT.

This rearrangement joins TRBV6-1 to TRBJ1-2; D is ambiguous. The V gene's germline CDR1 is MNHNS and CDR2 SASEGT. Trimming removed 6 bases at V and 7 bases at J, with 18 bases between. The CDR3 spans 14 residues. The CDR3 loop is CASRNGVLGGGYTF. The CDR3 bases are TGTGCCAGCAGGAACGGGGTTCTAGGTGGTGGCTACACCTTC.

The chain combines TRBV27 with TRBJ2-6; maybe TRBD2 (6 bases). V was shortened by 0 bases and J by 1 base, with 16 bases between the two germline ends. Germline V gene sequence: CDR1 MNHEY, CDR2 SMNVEV (reference sequence). The CDR3 is 19 amino acids. Written as DNA, the CDR3 is TGTGCCAGCAGTTTATCGCGGGGCCATCTCCTATCTGGGGCCAACGTCCTGACTTTC. Its protein is CASSLSRGHLLSGANVLTF.

The chain uses TRBV2 and TRBJ2-5, with 12 bases identical to TRBD1. V lost 4 bases and J lost 5; bases outside the gene matches: 5. The CDR3 consists of 15 residues. CDR1 and CDR2 from the germline V gene are SNHLY and FYNNEI. CDR3 coding DNA: TGTGCCAGCAGTGGGGGACAGGGGGCGAGGGAGACCCAGTACTTC. It is translated as CASSGGQGARETQYF.

This clone came up a few times. The V and J genes are TRBV7-9 and TRBJ1-6, with a possible D match to TRBD1 (5 bases). The ends were cut back, 2 bases at V and 17 bases at J, with 13 bases in the middle. Germline V CDR1 and CDR2: SEHNR, FQNEAQ (reference sequence). The CDR3 totals 12 residues. DNA of the CDR3: TGTGCCAGCAGCTTAAAGGGGACCCAAATCCACTTT. Amino acids: CASSLKGTQIHF.

The chain combines TRBV19 with TRBJ2-6; 9 positions agree with TRBD1. The CDR3 totals 14 residues. The germline V gene encodes CDR1 LNHDA and CDR2 SQIVND (reference sequence). J gave up 6 bases and V 6 bases, and 3 bases lay outside the gene matches. The CDR3 coding sequence is TGTGCCAGTAGGTGGGACAGGGAGGCCAACGTCCTGACTTTC. Its translation is CASRWDREANVLTF.

The rearrangement uses TRBV30 and TRBJ1-4, with TRBD1 as a possible D gene (5 bases). Germline V gene sequence: CDR1 GTSNPN, CDR2 SVGIG (reference sequence). V dropped 2 bases and J dropped 8 bases, with 9 bases sitting between them. The CDR3 consists of 12 residues. CDR3 sequence reads: CAWSFEGEKLFF. The CDR3 bases are TGTGCCTGGAGTTTTGAGGGGGAAAAACTGTTTTTT. The whole variable domain, remainder taken from reference TRBV30 and TRBJ1-4, is SQTIHQWPATLVQPVGSPLSLECTVEGTSNPNLYWYRQAAGRGLQLLFYSVGIGQISSEVPQNLSASRPQDRQFILSSKKLLLSDSGFYLCAWSFEGEKLFFGSGTQLSVL.

The chain combines TRBV4-2 with TRBJ2-7; TRBD2 might be the D (5 bases). V lost 4 bases and J lost 2, with 12 bases in between. Looked up from germline, CDR1 is LGHNA and CDR2 is YNFKEQ. The CDR3 extends over 14 amino acids. This CDR3 reads CASSPRQEAYEQYF. CDR3 DNA sequence: TGTGCCAGCAGCCCCCGCCAGGAGGCCTACGAGCAGTACTTC.

This chain joins TRBV9 and TRBJ2-2; D is unresolved. Trimming took off 0 bases at V and 4 bases at J, with 13 bases between the two ends. Germline V gives CDR1 SGDLS, CDR2 YYNGEE. The CDR3 loop spans 16 amino acids. The CDR3 DNA reads TGTGCCAGCAGCGTAGGAGAAGGGCCCCCCACCGGGGAGCTGTTTTTT. It yields the protein CASSVGEGPPTGELFF.

The genes are TRBV30 and TRBJ2-2, with unresolved D. The CDR3 extends over 14 amino acids. Between the trimmed V and J ends, which lost 4 bases and 3 bases, there was a span of 12 bases. The V gene's germline CDR1 is GTSNPN and CDR2 SVGIG (reference sequence). This chain's CDR3 is CAWMFAQDTGELFF. In DNA, the CDR3 is TGTGCCTGGATGTTTGCCCAGGACACCGGGGAGCTGTTTTTT.